The sequence of this T cell receptor beta chain was determined in a study of blood T cell repertoires in COVID-19. The wider study: Nucleic acid was either cDNA or gDNA, and it came from T cells, B-cell-depleted T cells, or PBMCs.

Participant-reported clinical history was the basis for cohort assignment. The V gene's germline CDR1 is KGHSH and CDR2 LQKENI. Trimming took 0 bases from V and 5 from J; bases not matched to a gene: 6. There are 16 residues in the CDR3. In the source study's methods: It was from reference gene primer amplification that nucleated cell counts were estimated. Produced via immunoSEQ multiplex PCR; TCRdb's table is partial and in-frame only. V and J calls and clone size follow that table, whereas D and trimming were derived from the DNA. The sample yields about 280,000 clones, roughly 90% seen once. The gene calls are TRBV18 and TRBJ2-1, with 8 nucleotides matching TRBD1. Specimen: PBMCs or T cells enriched from blood (not recorded which). The receptor was derived from a woman aged 55-69 years who had recovered from COVID-19. The CDR3 DNA follows: TGTGCCAGCTCACCACCCAGGACAGGGTACCACAATGAGCAGTTCTTC. Amino acids: CASSPPRTGYHNEQFF.